This TCR beta chain was documented in a study of cytomegalovirus exposure and HLA in healthy donors. CDR1 MNHEY and CDR2 SMNVEV come from the germline V gene (reference sequence). CDR3 length: 18 residues. The V segment lost 6 bases and the J segment 1 base; nucleotides outside the gene matches: 12. Sequencing was performed with immunoSEQ multiplex PCR; in TCRdb, only in-frame clones are kept and a portion is missing. The sample has roughly 300,000 clones, over 75% seen once. The sample was PBMCs. The receptor was isolated from a woman aged 18-29 years in good health and CMV-seronegative. The J gene is TRBJ2-6, the V gene TRBV27; 7 bases match TRBD1. The CDR3 protein is CASRTLRRQGSGANVLTF. In DNA form, the CDR3 reads TGTGCCAGCAGGACCTTGAGAAGACAGGGTTCTGGGGCCAACGTCCTGACTTTC.